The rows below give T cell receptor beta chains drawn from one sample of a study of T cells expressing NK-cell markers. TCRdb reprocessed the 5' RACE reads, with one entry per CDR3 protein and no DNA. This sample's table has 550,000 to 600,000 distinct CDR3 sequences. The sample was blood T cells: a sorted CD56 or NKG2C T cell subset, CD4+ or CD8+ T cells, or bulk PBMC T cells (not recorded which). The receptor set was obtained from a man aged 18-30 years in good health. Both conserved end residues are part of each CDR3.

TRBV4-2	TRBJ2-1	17	CASSQDVEREGYNEQFF
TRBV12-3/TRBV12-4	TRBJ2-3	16	CASKAPGQGGMGTQYF
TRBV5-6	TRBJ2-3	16	CASSILAGASTDTQYF
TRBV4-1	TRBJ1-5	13	CASRGPGNQPQHF
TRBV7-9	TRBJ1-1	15	CASSGSDVRGTEAFF
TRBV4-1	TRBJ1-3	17	CASSQDYRFSSGNTIYF
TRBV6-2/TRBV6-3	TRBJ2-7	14	CASNPGTEIYEQYF
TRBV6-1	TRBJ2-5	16	CASSDRGQRDYGTQYF
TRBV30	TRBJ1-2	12	CAWSPGFRRRTF
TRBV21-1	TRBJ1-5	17	CASSKAGASEGYQPQHF
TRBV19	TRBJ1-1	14	CASSTQVQGTEAFF
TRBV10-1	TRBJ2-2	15	CASSASGRSGGELFF
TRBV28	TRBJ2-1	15	CATLTSGRQWNEQFF
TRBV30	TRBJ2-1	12	CAWSPLGGEQFF
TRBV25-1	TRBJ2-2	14	CASRPTGRTGELFF
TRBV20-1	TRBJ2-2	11	CSARYEEELFF
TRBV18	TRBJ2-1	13	CASSPQDGNEQFF
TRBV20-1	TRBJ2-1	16	CSAHKPGLAGFNEQFF
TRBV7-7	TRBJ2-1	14	CASSHDRGDNEQFF
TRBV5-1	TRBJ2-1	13	CASSLSGMVATFF
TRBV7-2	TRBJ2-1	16	CASSRIAGLGDNEQFF
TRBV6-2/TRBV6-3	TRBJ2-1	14	CASTNREHLNEQFF
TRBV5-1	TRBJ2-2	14	CASRFAPRTGELFF
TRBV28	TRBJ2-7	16	CASSPLSGLAGGEQYF
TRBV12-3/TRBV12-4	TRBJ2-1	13	CASAREGSNEQFF
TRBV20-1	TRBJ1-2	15	CSASSPGQTNYGYTF
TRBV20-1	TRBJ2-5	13	CSRQGGNQETQYF
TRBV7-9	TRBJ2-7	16	CASSERSGQSAYEQYF
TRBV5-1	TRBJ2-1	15	CASSLADVIYNEQFF
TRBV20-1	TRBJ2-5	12	CSGHVGRETQYF
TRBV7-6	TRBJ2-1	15	CASSPKGQVEGEQFF
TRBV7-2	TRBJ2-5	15	CASSWATGGPETQYF
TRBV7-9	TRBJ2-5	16	CASSSDLGPIQETQYF
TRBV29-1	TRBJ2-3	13	CSVEARYTDTQYF
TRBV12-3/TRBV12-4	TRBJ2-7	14	CASSPTRTRREQYF
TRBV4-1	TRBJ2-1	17	CASSQGNGRVSYNEQFF
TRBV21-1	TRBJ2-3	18	CASSRSLRLAAATDTQYF
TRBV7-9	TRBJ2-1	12	CASSAGKGEQFF
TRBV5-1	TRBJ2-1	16	CASSVGLAGGRNEQFF
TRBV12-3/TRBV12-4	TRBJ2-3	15	CASSLRPRGTDTQYF
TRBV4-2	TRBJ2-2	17	CASSQDVRREGTGELFF
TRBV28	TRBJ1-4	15	CASRGAGRPNEKLFF
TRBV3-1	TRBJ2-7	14	CASSPRDLNYEQYF
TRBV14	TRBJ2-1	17	CASSQDNPGRWVWEQFF
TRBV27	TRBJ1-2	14	CASSPPTGFYGYTF
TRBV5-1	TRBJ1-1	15	CASSPDLAAGTEAFF
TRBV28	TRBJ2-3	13	CASRLGTTDTQYF
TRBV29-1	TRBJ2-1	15	CSVEGAALSYNEQFF
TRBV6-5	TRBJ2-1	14	CASSYGQGGNEQFF